The 21 T cell receptor beta chains presented below share a single source sample, sequenced in a study of blood T cells in healthy people across ages. Primers used in a second PCR of about 7 to 11 cycles were a sample-barcoded 5' primer and a J-beta primer mix. Each CDR3 protein gets one entry after TCRdb re-called the 5' RACE reads with MiXCR. The table includes about 1.7 million distinct CDR3 sequences, under 30% detected once. Sequencing was carried out using blood. These receptors originate from a woman in her 30s in good health.

The chain has TRBV7-6 and TRBJ2-2; no clear D gene. The CDR3 has 12 residues. V dropped 5 bases and J dropped 7 bases, with 8 bases sitting between them. Germline-derived CDR1 and CDR2 are SGHVS and FNYEAQ. The CDR3 nucleotides read TGTGCCAGCAGCCTGTATATCGGGGAGCTGTTTTTT. Its translation is CASSLYIGELFF.

The V and J genes are TRBV3-1 and TRBJ1-1; D is unclear. CDR3 size: 13 residues. CDR1 and CDR2 (germline): LGHDT, YNNKEL (reference sequence). Trimming took 7 bases from V and 3 from J, leaving 12 bases between them. The CDR3 DNA sequence: TGTGCCAGCACCTCGCCCGGTTACACTGAAGCTTTCTTT. It specifies CASTSPGYTEAFF.

This clonotype was counted at least ten times. The CDR3: CSAFPGAAEAFF. CDR3 nucleotide sequence: TGCAGTGCCTTCCCTGGGGCGGCTGAAGCTTTCTTT. The chain is built from TRBV20-1 and TRBJ1-1, with TRBD1 as a possible D gene (5 bases). There are 12 residues in the CDR3. Germline values: CDR1 DFQATT, CDR2 SNEGSKA (reference sequence). V was shortened by 6 bases and J by 6 bases, with 14 bases between the two germline ends.

The chain joins TRBV7-2 to TRBJ2-3, with no clear D. The length of the CDR3 is 13 residues. The V end was cut by 4 bases, the J end by 5 bases, with 10 bases between. The germline CDR1 and CDR2 sequences are SGHTA and FQGNSA. The chain's CDR3 is CASSSGRRDTQYF. For the CDR3, the DNA is TGTGCCAGCAGCTCCGGACGGAGAGATACGCAGTATTTT.

This clonotype came up a few times. The CDR3 sequence is CASSASGRAGYEQYF. CDR3 in DNA: TGTGCCAGCAGCGCCAGCGGGAGGGCCGGCTACGAGCAGTACTTC. The chain links TRBV9 to TRBJ2-5; 10 nucleotides align to TRBD2. The DNA end favors TRBJ2-7, so the J call may be wrong. This CDR3 contains 15 residues. From germline, CDR1 is SGDLS and CDR2 YYNGEE.

This clonotype was seen only a few times. A much bigger clone sits one base away, suggesting this may be a read error. Here the CDR3 omits its conserved ending phenylalanine or tryptophan, so a read error is the likely source. The chain links TRBV12-3 or TRBV12-4 to TRBJ2-7; D not certain. This CDR3 is built from 13 residues. The V end was cut by 2 bases, the J end by 4 bases, with 9 bases between. The CDR3: CASSLRRGYEQYL. CDR3 nucleotides: TGTGCCAGCAGTTTAAGGCGCGGTTACGAGCAGTACTTA.

This clonotype was seen many times. The J gene is TRBJ2-7, the V gene TRBV7-2; no definite D call. V lost 4 bases to trimming and J lost 0 bases, with 13 bases between them. This CDR3 is 15 amino acids long. Germline values: CDR1 SGHTA, CDR2 FQGNSA. The CDR3 DNA reads as TGTGCCAGCAGCTACGAGCGAAAAAGCTCCTACGAGCAGTACTTC. Translation gives CASSYERKSSYEQYF.

To note about this clonotype: Possible read error: a much larger clone is one base away. The chain couples TRBV10-3 to TRBJ2-1; possible D gene TRBD2, 6 bases. The end of the DNA fits TRBJ2-7 better, so the J call may be wrong. CDR1 ENHRY and CDR2 SYGVKD come from the germline V gene. This CDR3 comprises 13 residues. Here the CDR3 reads CAISGGLNNEQYF. The CDR3, as DNA: TGTGCCATCAGTGGGGGACTTAACAATGAGCAGTACTTC.

In this sample, this clonotype turned up many times. J is TRBJ2-7 and V is TRBV4-3; the match to TRBD2 covers 14 bases. The CDR3 is 18 amino acids. Germline V lookup: CDR1 LGHNA, CDR2 YSLEER. CDR3 sequence: CAPAAETGTSGSRYEQYF. For the CDR3, the DNA is TGCGCGCCAGCAGCAGAAACAGGGACTAGCGGGAGCAGGTACGAGCAGTACTTC.

This rearrangement joins TRBV10-3 to TRBJ2-3; 9 nucleotides agree with TRBD2. The trim removed 6 bases at V and 0 bases at J, leaving 7 bases unmatched. This CDR3 has 16 amino acids. Germline V gives CDR1 ENHRY, CDR2 SYGVKD. CDR3 DNA: TGTGCCATCAGGGCCTCTAGCGGGACTAGCACAGATACGCAGTATTTT. It codes for CAIRASSGTSTDTQYF.

This chain joins TRBV20-1 and TRBJ1-3, with D possibly matching TRBD1 (6 bases). The CDR3 runs 17 residues. Germline CDR1 and CDR2: DFQATT and SNEGSKA (reference sequence). Trimming stripped 6 bases from V and 0 bases from J, with 21 bases between. The CDR3 DNA reads TGCAGTGCGCTAGGGCTGCTGGGGGGCCCCTCTGGAAACACCATATATTTT. The encoded protein is CSALGLLGGPSGNTIYF.

This CDR3 is CASSSTTSGKETQYF. The CDR3 DNA reads as TGTGCCAGCAGCTCGACGACTAGCGGGAAAGAGACCCAGTACTTC. V is TRBV5-6 and J is TRBJ2-5; 11 bases are a match to TRBD2. Germline-derived CDR1 and CDR2 are SGHDT and YYEEEE. The CDR3 loop spans 15 amino acids. Losses at the gene ends were 3 bases for V and 3 bases for J; bases not matched to a gene: 4. Full variable domain (missing parts from reference TRBV5-6 and TRBJ2-5): DAGVTQSPTHLIKTRGQQVTLRCSPKSGHDTVSWYQQALGQGPQFIFQYYEEEERQRGNFPDRFSGHQFPNYSSELNVNALLLGDSALYLCASSSTTSGKETQYFGPGTRLLVL.

About this clonotype itself: Relative to the germline gene, one junction end is altered; a read error may explain this. The chain uses TRBV12-3 or TRBV12-4 and TRBJ1-1; D call uncertain. This CDR3 region has 11 residues. The CDR3 loop reads CASCLALEAFF. The CDR3 DNA reads as TGTGCCAGCTGTTTAGCCCTTGAAGCTTTCTTT.

This clonotype has more than one count but fewer than ten. The chain recombines TRBV6-5 with TRBJ2-1; D gene ambiguous. V dropped 2 bases and J dropped 7 bases, with 9 bases sitting between them. The germline CDR1 and CDR2 sequences are MNHEY and SVGAGI. The length of the CDR3 is 13 residues. CDR3 nucleotides: TGTGCCAGCAGTTACGCACAGCAAAATGAGCAGTTCTTC. This encodes CASSYAQQNEQFF.

Many counts were recorded for this clonotype. The J gene is TRBJ2-1, the V gene TRBV5-4; D ambiguous. V lost 6 bases and J lost 0, with 13 bases in between. The CDR3 consists of 15 residues. Germline V CDR1 and CDR2: SGHNT, YYREEE (reference sequence). Here the CDR3 reads CASTAPTTSYNEQFF. The CDR3 DNA sequence: TGTGCCAGCACCGCCCCGACAACCTCCTACAATGAGCAGTTCTTC.

This clonotype was seen at least ten times. The rearrangement uses TRBV4-1 and TRBJ2-3; D might be TRBD2 (5 bases). The germline V and J ends were trimmed by 0 bases and 9 bases, with 13 bases remaining between them. The CDR3 sequence is 14 residues long. Germline CDR1 MGHRA, CDR2 YSYEKL. This CDR3 reads CASSQDRDQLTQYF. DNA for the CDR3: TGCGCCAGCAGCCAAGATCGGGATCAGCTCACGCAGTATTTT.

This clonotype occurred a few times. The chain carries TRBV12-3 or TRBV12-4 and TRBJ1-5; 9 nucleotides line up with TRBD1. With V trimmed by 6 bases and J by 2 bases, 5 bases remained unmatched. The CDR3 spans 15 residues. DNA for the CDR3: TGTGCCAGCAGCCAAACAGGGGGCTGCAATCAGCCCCAGCATTTT. It is translated as CASSQTGGCNQPQHF.

This chain uses TRBV9 with TRBJ2-3; D perhaps matches TRBD2 (6 bases). Per the germline V gene, CDR1 is SGDLS and CDR2 is YYNGEE. Deletions cut 1 base from V and 0 bases from J, with 9 bases between. This CDR3 comprises 15 residues. The CDR3 bases are TGTGCCAGCAGCGTAACGGGGAGGAGCACAGATACGCAGTATTTT. Its translation is CASSVTGRSTDTQYF. The whole variable domain, remainder taken from reference TRBV9 and TRBJ2-3, is DSGVTQTPKHLITATGQRVTLRCSPRSGDLSVYWYQQSLDQGLQFLIQYYNGEERAKGNILERFSAQQFPDLHSELNLSSLELGDSALYFCASSVTGRSTDTQYFGPGTRLTVL.

The chain is built from TRBV5-1 and TRBJ2-5; 7 bases are shared with TRBD2. The CDR3 contains 16 residues. The germline CDR1 and CDR2 sequences are SGHRS and YFSETQ. The V and J ends lost 0 bases and 2 bases, in that order; junction bases with no gene match: 7. The CDR3 loop reads CASSLAVGTNQETQYF. The CDR3 DNA reads as TGCGCCAGCAGCTTGGCCGTGGGGACTAATCAAGAGACCCAGTACTTC.

In its sample, this clonotype was seen many times. This rearrangement joins TRBV20-1 to TRBJ2-7, with D perhaps TRBD1 or TRBD2 (5 bases each). V lost 2 bases and J lost 2, with 16 bases in between. The CDR3 runs to 15 residues. Germline V lookup: CDR1 DFQATT, CDR2 SNEGSKA (reference sequence). This CDR3 is CSARTLGTEAYEQYF. The CDR3 coding sequence is TGCAGTGCTAGAACCCTAGGGACCGAAGCCTACGAGCAGTACTTC.

The CDR3 loop reads CASTRQGAGTEAFF. The CDR3 DNA follows: TGTGCCAGCACCCGTCAGGGGGCAGGAACTGAAGCTTTCTTT. The chain has TRBV6-5 and TRBJ1-1; 8 nucleotides align to TRBD1. V shed 7 bases, J shed 5 bases, and the junction held 9 bases outside the gene matches. The CDR3 sequence is 14 residues long. Germline CDR1 MNHEY, CDR2 SVGAGI.